The 11 T cell receptor beta chains reported below all come from one sample, sequenced in a study of cytomegalovirus exposure and HLA in healthy donors. 13 Jbeta primers and 60 Vbeta primers were used for the PCR. Profiling relied on immunoSEQ multiplex PCR, and the TCRdb table lists in-frame clones only, not all of them. The sample comprises 86,000 or so clones, about four fifths of which are singletons, and about 14% rests with the top ten. The source material was PBMCs. Every receptor here comes from a woman between 40 and 50 years old in good health and CMV-seropositive.

The V and J genes are TRBV4-1 and TRBJ2-3, with 9 bases matching TRBD2. Germline V gene lookup returns CDR1 MGHRA and CDR2 YSYEKL. With 0 bases clipped from V and 2 bases from J, the junction kept 6 bases outside the gene matches. The CDR3 sequence is 17 residues long. The CDR3 DNA reads as TGCGCCAGCAGCCAAGACGGGAGGGGACTAGCCACAGATACGCAGTATTTT. Its protein is CASSQDGRGLATDTQYF.

The chain joins TRBV28 to TRBJ2-7, with D possibly TRBD1 on 5 matching bases. Germline CDR1 is MDHEN and CDR2 is SYDVKM. This CDR3 has 12 residues. V was clipped by 4 bases and J by 7 bases, with 11 bases between them. CDR3 residues: CASSSGIREQYF. The CDR3 nucleotides read TGTGCCAGCAGTTCAGGGATACGGGAGCAGTACTTC.

The chain has TRBV7-9 and TRBJ1-2; no reliable D call. Germline values: CDR1 SEHNR, CDR2 FQNEAQ (reference sequence). Deletions cut 2 bases from V and 8 bases from J, with 15 bases between. This CDR3 spans 14 amino acids. The DNA of the CDR3 is TGTGCCAGCAGCTTAAATCTTATCGGAGGCGGCTACACCTTC. Translating gives CASSLNLIGGGYTF.

This sequence joins TRBV6-1 and TRBJ1-1; 8 bases line up with TRBD1. The CDR3 is 13 residues long. Germline lookup yields CDR1 MNHNS and CDR2 SASEGT. The J segment lost 7 bases and the V segment lost 3 bases, leaving 4 bases of the junction unmatched. CDR3 nucleotide sequence: TGTGCCAGCAGTGATTGGACAGGGCGTGAAGCTTTCTTT. This gives the protein CASSDWTGREAFF.

This chain joins TRBV6-5 and TRBJ1-2; D is undetermined. This CDR3 spans 15 amino acids. Between the trimmed V and J ends, which lost 0 bases and 7 bases, there was a span of 15 bases. Germline V gene sequence: CDR1 MNHEY, CDR2 SVGAGI. The CDR3 DNA follows: TGTGCCAGCAGTTACTCGGGCGGGCGAGGGAGTGGCTACACCTTC. It specifies CASSYSGGRGSGYTF.

The chain combines TRBV18 with TRBJ1-2; D is ambiguous. Per germline, CDR1 KGHSH and CDR2 LQKENI. V was shortened by 1 base and J by 6 bases, with 12 bases between the two germline ends. The CDR3 runs 14 residues. The DNA of the CDR3 is TGTGCCAGCTCACCACTCTCCCCTATCGATGGCTACACCTTC. Translated: CASSPLSPIDGYTF.

J is TRBJ2-5 and V is TRBV4-3; possible D gene TRBD1, 5 bases. The CDR3 loop spans 14 amino acids. V dropped 3 bases and J dropped 5 bases, with 13 bases sitting between them. Germline CDR1 and CDR2: LGHNA and YSLEER. Here the CDR3 DNA reads TGCGCCAGCAGCCAGAAAGGGGTAGGGGAGACCCAGTACTTC. It yields the protein CASSQKGVGETQYF.

The chain recombines TRBV4-1 with TRBJ1-5; TRBD1 matches 8 bases. With 0 bases clipped from V and 9 bases from J, the junction kept 1 base outside the gene matches. The CDR3 has 13 residues. Germline values: CDR1 MGHRA, CDR2 YSYEKL. The CDR3 coding sequence is TGCGCCAGCAGCCAAGAACAGGGGGGGCCCCAGCATTTT. Translating gives CASSQEQGGPQHF.

The rearrangement links TRBV28 to TRBJ1-3; tentative D call: TRBD1 (6 bases). This CDR3 contains 15 residues. The V gene's germline CDR1 is MDHEN and CDR2 SYDVKM. V was pared by 5 bases and J by 4 bases, with 15 bases between. CDR3 in amino acids: CASSPPTGSGNTIYF. The CDR3 DNA follows: TGTGCCAGCAGTCCCCCGACAGGTTCAGGAAACACCATATATTTT.

The sample holds a few counts of this clone. The chain's CDR3 is CASSPLLTEGEAFF. CDR3 nucleotides: TGTGCCAGCTCACCCCTCCTTACAGAAGGTGAAGCTTTCTTT. The chain has TRBV18 and TRBJ1-1, with D unresolved. CDR3 size: 14 residues. V was shortened by 3 bases and J by 7 bases, with 15 bases between the two germline ends. Germline loops: CDR1 KGHSH, CDR2 LQKENI. Full variable domain (outside the CDR3, taken from reference TRBV18 and TRBJ1-1): NAGVMQNPRHLVRRRGQEARLRCSPMKGHSHVYWYRQLPEEGLKFMVYLQKENIIDESGMPKERFSAEFPKEGPSILRIQQVVRGDSAAYFCASSPLLTEGEAFFGQGTRLTVV.

This chain uses TRBV30 with TRBJ1-5, with TRBD1 identical over 7 bases. The CDR3 runs 15 residues. Germline assignment: CDR1 GTSNPN and CDR2 SVGIG (reference sequence). V gave up 0 bases and J gave up 1 base; unmatched junction bases: 3. The CDR3 sequence: CAWSVHRGSNQPQHF. The DNA of the CDR3 is TGTGCCTGGAGTGTACACAGGGGAAGCAATCAGCCCCAGCATTTT.